The rows below give T cell receptor beta chains drawn from one sample of a study of technical replicates of blood from a handful of donors. The table came from immunoSEQ multiplex PCR; TCRdb's copy has only in-frame clones and leaves some out. Of about 73,000 clones in the sample, just over 90% were seen once. The specimen sequenced was T cells isolated from PBMCs. These receptor sequences come from a human donor in good health. The CDR3 runs from the conserved cysteine through the conserved F or W. D genes are given only for firm matches.

j_call,d_call,v_call,cdr3_nt,cdr3_aa
TRBJ2-7,TRBD1,TRBV19,TGTGCCAGTAGCCCGACAGGGGGCCTACCAAACTACGAGCAGTACTTC,CASSPTGGLPNYEQYF
TRBJ2-2,TRBD2,TRBV28,TGTGCCAGCAGTTTAGCCCCGCACCGACTAGCGGGCGGCACCGGGGAGCTGTTTTTT,CASSLAPHRLAGGTGELFF
TRBJ1-3,NA,TRBV9,TGTGCCAGCAGCGTAGGCCAGTCCGGAAACACCATATATTTT,CASSVGQSGNTIYF
TRBJ1-5,TRBD1,TRBV15,TGTGCCACCAGCAGAGATTTTGGGACAGGGGATAATCAGCCCCAGCATTTT,CATSRDFGTGDNQPQHF
TRBJ1-5,NA,TRBV4-1,TGCGCCAGCAGCCAAGAATACAATCAGCCCCAGCATTTT,CASSQEYNQPQHF
TRBJ1-1,NA,TRBV21-1,TGTGCCAGTAACGTTCGGGACACCCTTCCGGGCACTGAAGCTTTCTTT,CASNVRDTLPGTEAFF
TRBJ2-1,NA,TRBV2,TGTGCCAGTACCGGGACTTGGACCTCCGGGCAGTTCTTC,CASTGTWTSGQFF
TRBJ2-3,NA,TRBV5-1,TGCGCCAGCAGCACCGGGCGAGCGGAAACAGATACGCAGTATTTT,CASSTGRAETDTQYF
TRBJ1-1,NA,TRBV5-8,TGTGCCAGCACGAGAGAGACTGAAGCTTTCTTT,CASTRETEAFF
TRBJ1-1,NA,TRBV30,TGTGCCTGGGGGGAGGGGAACACTGAAGCTTTCTTT,CAWGEGNTEAFF
TRBJ1-4,NA,TRBV11-2,TGTGCCAGCAGCTTAGCGACACAGGCGCGCGAAAAACTGTTTTTT,CASSLATQAREKLFF
TRBJ2-2,NA,TRBV30,TGTGCCTGGAGTGTACACAGGGTGGTAGCCGGGGAGCTGTTTTTT,CAWSVHRVVAGELFF
TRBJ2-3,NA,TRBV28,TGTGCCAGCAGTCCAAGTGTAGCAGATACGCAGTATTTT,CASSPSVADTQYF
TRBJ2-7,TRBD2,TRBV2,TGTGCCAGCAGTAACCCGGGACTAGCGGGTTACGAGCAGTACTTC,CASSNPGLAGYEQYF
TRBJ2-2,NA,TRBV4-1,TGCGCCAGCAGCCAAGTCTATGAGGAGCTGTTTTTT,CASSQVYEELFF